Presented here are 21 T cell receptor beta chains from one specimen sequenced in a study of T cell responses to AZD1222 COVID-19 vaccine. This table comes from immunoSEQ multiplex PCR, and its TCRdb copy is limited to in-frame clones, with some not included. The table shows some 150,000 clones, with about 89% occurring only once. The sample was peripheral blood, taken 28 days after the second AZD1222 dose. Receptors originate from an adult who received the AZD1222 COVID-19 vaccine.

The J gene is TRBJ2-5, the V gene TRBV19; tentative D call: TRBD1 (5 bases). There are 13 residues in the CDR3. Trimming shortened V by 4 bases and J by 5 bases, and 11 bases separated the two germline ends. The germline gives CDR1 LNHDA, CDR2 SQIVND (reference sequence). As DNA, the CDR3 is TGTGCCAGTAGTAGGAGCAGGGATGAGACCCAGTACTTC. Residues: CASSRSRDETQYF.

The V call is TRBV7-2, the J call TRBJ1-2; TRBD1 is a possible D gene (6 bases). Germline CDR1 reads SGHTA; CDR2 reads FQGNSA. The CDR3 runs 15 residues. The V end lost 5 bases, the J end lost 0 bases, and 13 bases lay between the germline ends. CDR3 in DNA: TGTGCCAGCAGCAAATACACAGGGCCTAACTATGGCTACACCTTC. As protein: CASSKYTGPNYGYTF.

In DNA, the CDR3 is TGTGCCAGCAGTTACTCAGGGACGGCTTCCTACGAGCAGTACTTC. Translating it yields CASSYSGTASYEQYF. The chain employs TRBV6-6 and TRBJ2-7; D is perhaps TRBD1 or TRBD2 (5 bases each). The CDR3 sequence is 15 residues long. CDR1 and CDR2 from the germline V gene are MNHNY and SVGAGI (reference sequence). V shed 0 bases and J shed 1 base, with 10 bases lying between them.

J is TRBJ2-1 and V is TRBV29-1; D is unclear. The CDR3 runs 12 residues. Germline-derived CDR1 and CDR2 are SQVTM and ANQGSEA. The V end lost 5 bases, the J end lost 1 base, and 6 bases lay between the germline ends. CDR3: CSVRASYNEQFF. The CDR3, as DNA: TGCAGCGTTCGGGCGTCCTACAATGAGCAGTTCTTC.

This clone occurred once. V is TRBV18 and J is TRBJ1-6; D perhaps matches TRBD1 (5 bases). V lost 2 bases to trimming and J lost 10 bases, with 15 bases between them. The CDR3 sequence is 15 residues long. Germline V CDR1 and CDR2: KGHSH, LQKENI. DNA of the CDR3: TGTGCCAGCTCACCAGGGTCAGGGTCGCGGTCACCCCTCCACTTT. Translating it yields CASSPGSGSRSPLHF.

J is TRBJ1-3 and V is TRBV2; D is uncertain. The CDR3 has 14 amino acids. Trimming removed 4 bases at V and 0 bases at J, with 7 bases between. Looked up from germline, CDR1 is SNHLY and CDR2 is FYNNEI. The CDR3 DNA reads as TGTGCCAGCAGTGCACTACTCTCTGGAAACACCATATATTTT. Amino acid sequence: CASSALLSGNTIYF.

The chain recombines TRBV19 with TRBJ1-2; possible D gene TRBD1, 5 bases. Looked up from germline, CDR1 is LNHDA and CDR2 is SQIVND (reference sequence). The CDR3 sequence is 13 residues long. V dropped 9 bases and J dropped 4 bases, with 15 bases sitting between them. CDR3 DNA: TGTGCCAGCCGCGGGACGGAGGGCTATGGCTACACCTTC. It yields the protein CASRGTEGYGYTF.

The chain has TRBV14 and TRBJ1-4; no firm D call. Germline values: CDR1 SGHDN, CDR2 FVKESK. V dropped 4 bases and J dropped 2 bases, with 14 bases sitting between them. The CDR3 has 16 residues. This chain's CDR3 is CASSRIGGLTNEKLFF. The DNA for the CDR3 is TGTGCCAGCAGCCGGATCGGTGGACTGACTAATGAAAAACTGTTTTTT.

The CDR3 loop is CASSQVTGLYTEAFF. The DNA for the CDR3 is TGTGCCAGCAGCCAAGTGACAGGGCTTTACACTGAAGCTTTCTTT. The rearrangement joins TRBV14 to TRBJ1-1; TRBD1 matches 7 bases. The J segment lost 3 bases and the V segment lost 1 base, leaving 5 bases of the junction unmatched. The CDR3 contains 15 residues. Looked up from germline, CDR1 is SGHDN and CDR2 is FVKESK.

This chain joins TRBV30 and TRBJ2-2; 7 nucleotides agree with TRBD1. Trimming cost V 6 bases and J 9 bases; bases outside gene matches: 7. The germline V gene encodes CDR1 GTSNPN and CDR2 SVGIG (reference sequence). This CDR3 region has 12 residues. The CDR3 DNA follows: TGTGCCTGTACGACAGGGCACCGGGAGCTGTTTTTT. Protein sequence: CACTTGHRELFF.

The gene calls are TRBV7-2 and TRBJ2-7; 9 positions match TRBD1. CDR3 size: 16 residues. After removal of 7 bases from V and 5 bases from J, the junction contained 15 bases not matched to a gene. Germline values: CDR1 SGHTA, CDR2 FQGNSA. Here the CDR3 DNA reads TGTGCCAGCACCCCCCAACCGGGACAGGGTTTCGACGAGCAGTACTTC. Its translation is CASTPQPGQGFDEQYF.

This chain joins TRBV9 and TRBJ2-1; TRBD2 matches 11 bases. The V segment lost 4 bases and the J segment 0 bases; nucleotides outside the gene matches: 21. Looked up from germline, CDR1 is SGDLS and CDR2 is YYNGEE. The CDR3 loop spans 22 amino acids. The CDR3 spells CASSLKQGSGTSGAPSYNEQFF. The CDR3 DNA is TGTGCCAGCAGCTTAAAACAGGGTTCTGGGACTAGCGGAGCCCCCTCCTACAATGAGCAGTTCTTC.

A single count supports this clone. The chain has TRBV24-1 and TRBJ1-2; D gene uncertain. Trimming stripped 7 bases from V and 5 bases from J, with 4 bases between. Germline V CDR1 and CDR2: KGHDR, SFDVKD. The CDR3 covers 10 residues. The CDR3 DNA sequence: TGTGCCACCAGGATTTATGGCTACACCTTC. It yields the protein CATRIYGYTF.

The chain carries TRBV19 and TRBJ1-6; maybe TRBD1 (6 bases). Trimming took 4 bases from V and 9 from J, leaving 13 bases between them. Germline CDR1 LNHDA, CDR2 SQIVND (reference sequence). The CDR3 has 14 amino acids. The CDR3 bases are TGTGCCAGTAGTACCGGGGACATCTTTTCACCCCTCCACTTT. Its translation is CASSTGDIFSPLHF.

The gene calls are TRBV7-2 and TRBJ2-7, with a weak D call TRBD2 (5 bases). The ends were cut back, 5 bases at V and 2 bases at J, with 16 bases in the middle. Germline values: CDR1 SGHTA, CDR2 FQGNSA. This CDR3 is built from 15 residues. As DNA, the CDR3 is TGTGCCAGCAGCCTCCTTACTTGGGGAGCCTACGAGCAGTACTTC. Its protein is CASSLLTWGAYEQYF.

The chain combines TRBV20-1 with TRBJ2-7; D not resolved. The CDR3 contains 11 residues. Trimming took 0 bases from V and 9 from J, leaving 9 bases between them. Germline CDR1 reads DFQATT; CDR2 reads SNEGSKA (reference sequence). Written as DNA, the CDR3 is TGCAGTGCTAGAGACCCACTCGGGCAGTACTTC. Translating it yields CSARDPLGQYF.

The chain has TRBV3-1 (or the pseudogene TRBV3-2) and TRBJ2-7; D gene uncertain. The germline V gene has CDR1 LGHDT and CDR2 YNNKEL (reference sequence). The CDR3 runs 13 residues. V lost 6 bases to trimming and J lost 10 bases, with 19 bases between them. This CDR3 is CASRSNRALLQYF. The CDR3 nucleotides are TGTGCCAGCAGATCTAATAGGGCCCTTCTCCAGTACTTC.

This chain links TRBV5-1 with TRBJ2-2; 11 bases match TRBD2. Trimming removed 1 base from V and 4 bases from J; junction bases left unmatched: 6. The CDR3 contains 17 residues. Germline CDR1 is SGHRS and CDR2 is YFSETQ. This CDR3 reads CASSLLRLAGSTGELFF. DNA for the CDR3: TGCGCCAGCAGCTTGCTCCGACTAGCGGGATCCACCGGGGAGCTGTTTTTT.

The V call is TRBV19, the J call TRBJ1-4; tentative D call: TRBD1 (5 bases). CDR1 and CDR2 from the germline V gene are LNHDA and SQIVND (reference sequence). Trimming cost V 7 bases and J 4 bases, with 13 bases left between them. This CDR3 spans 14 amino acids. CDR3 sequence reads: CASTLGGINEKLFF. The CDR3 bases are TGTGCCAGTACCCTCGGGGGGATTAATGAAAAACTGTTTTTT.

The chain couples TRBV5-4 to TRBJ2-7; D is possibly TRBD1 or TRBD2 (6 bases each). Trimming cost V 0 bases and J 2 bases, with 12 bases left between them. The CDR3 sequence is 15 residues long. The germline CDR1 and CDR2 sequences are SGHNT and YYREEE (reference sequence). The CDR3 region is CASSLGGGGAYEQYF. The DNA of the CDR3 is TGTGCCAGCAGCTTGGGTGGAGGGGGTGCCTACGAGCAGTACTTC.

This sequence joins TRBV6-5 and TRBJ1-6; D is possibly TRBD1 (6 bases). The length of the CDR3 is 15 residues. Germline lookup yields CDR1 MNHEY and CDR2 SVGAGI. The V end lost 2 bases, the J end lost 5 bases, and 10 bases lay between the germline ends. The CDR3 protein is CASSYERTDNSPLHF. In DNA form, the CDR3 reads TGTGCCAGCAGTTACGAAAGGACAGATAATTCACCCCTCCACTTT.